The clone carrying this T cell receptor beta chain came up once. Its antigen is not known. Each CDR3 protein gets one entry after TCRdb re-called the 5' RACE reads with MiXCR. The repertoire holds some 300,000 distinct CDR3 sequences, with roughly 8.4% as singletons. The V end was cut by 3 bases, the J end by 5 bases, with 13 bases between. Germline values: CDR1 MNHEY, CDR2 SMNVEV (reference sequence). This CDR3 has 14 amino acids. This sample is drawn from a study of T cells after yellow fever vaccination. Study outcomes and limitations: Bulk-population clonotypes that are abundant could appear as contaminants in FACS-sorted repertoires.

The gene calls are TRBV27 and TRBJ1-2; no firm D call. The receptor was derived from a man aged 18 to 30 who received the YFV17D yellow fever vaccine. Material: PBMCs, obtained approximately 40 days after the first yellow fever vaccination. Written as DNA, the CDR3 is TGTGCCAGCAGTTTTGATGGGCGCGGGTATGGCTACACCTTC. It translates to CASSFDGRGYGYTF.